This TCR beta chain originates from a study of Ad26.COV2.S vaccination and SARS-CoV-2 variants. Study conclusions and caveats: Total T cell responses were possibly underestimated by TCR breadth and depth analyses. Whether participants received vaccine or placebo, their non-spike TCR breadth was similar.

This table comes from immunoSEQ multiplex PCR, and its TCRdb copy is limited to in-frame clones, with some not included. The sample carries 350,000 to 500,000 clones, roughly 89% recorded once. Looked up from germline, CDR1 is SGHTA and CDR2 is FQGNSA. This CDR3 is 11 amino acids long. After removal of 1 base from V and 11 bases from J, the junction contained 0 bases not matched to a gene. Treatment given: 15 to 20 received Ad26.COV2.S at low or high dose, single or two shots; a few received placebo; per-sample allocation not given. Vaccine and placebo recipients were sampled on day 63 after the first injection. This clone was counted a single time. Its specificity is not known.

The receptor comes from a person between 18 and 65 years old who received the Ad26.COV2.S COVID-19 vaccine or a placebo. The chain employs TRBV7-2 and TRBJ1-1; 8 bases are a match to TRBD1. Sequenced here: peripheral blood, sampled in a trial of Ad26.COV2.S vaccine versus placebo. The CDR3 region is CASSLGTGAFF. The CDR3 nucleotides are TGTGCCAGCAGCTTAGGGACAGGGGCTTTCTTT.